This TCR beta chain was recorded in a study of PD-1 blockade in classical Hodgkin lymphoma. For the study at large: Patients were infused with nivolumab 3 mg/kg every 2 weeks.

Notes on the study in general: Exclusion was applied to patients who started nivolumab under 1 year after ASCT. Similar baseline diversity was found in complete responders and newly diagnosed patients.

The patients all showed relapse after autologous stem cell transplantation, while their brentuximab vedotin exposure varied. Complete response, partial response or progressive disease constituted the best response categories observed. This clone was seen only once. Its antigen is still unknown. The germline V gene encodes CDR1 SGHRS and CDR2 YFSETQ. Trimming took off 0 bases at V and 7 bases at J, with 20 bases between the two ends. There are 17 residues in the CDR3. Some clones are missing from TCRdb's copy, which holds only in-frame ones; the method was immunoSEQ multiplex PCR. This sample has around 27,000 clones, with almost 85% found just once.

The sequencing here drew on peripheral blood mononuclear cells (PBMCs), taken before the second cycle of nivolumab. This receptor was taken from a human donor with classical Hodgkin lymphoma. The chain has TRBV5-1 and TRBJ2-4, with a possible D match to TRBD1 (6 bases). The CDR3 region has the DNA TGCGCCAGCAGCTTGGGAGTTAGCAGGGGCAGTACGAACATTCAGTACTTC. It translates to CASSLGVSRGSTNIQYF.